The next 22 T cell receptor beta chains were all read from a single sample in a study of cytomegalovirus exposure and HLA in healthy donors. PCR involved 60 Vbeta and 13 Jbeta primers. Measured with immunoSEQ multiplex PCR; TCRdb has only the in-frame clones, and not every one. The sample carries around 150,000 clones, around 77% recorded once. Sequenced input: PBMCs. These receptors all come from a woman aged 25-40 years in good health and CMV-seronegative.

The rearrangement uses TRBV5-4 and TRBJ1-4; 7 bases are shared with TRBD1. From germline, CDR1 is SGHNT and CDR2 YYREEE (reference sequence). This CDR3 is 13 amino acids long. J was trimmed by 11 bases and V by 4 bases; bases with no gene match: 8. DNA of the CDR3: TGTGCCAGCAGCCCAACGACAGGGTCGAAACTGTTTTTT. Translating gives CASSPTTGSKLFF.

To note about this clone: The junction differs from germline at one of its ends, possibly a read error. The rearrangement joins TRBV6-6 to TRBJ2-4, with 9 positions matching TRBD1. The CDR3 length is 16 residues. Per the germline V gene, CDR1 is MNHNY and CDR2 is SVGAGI (reference sequence). In DNA form, the CDR3 reads TGTGCCAGCAGTTCCGACAGGGGGGCCGAGAAAAACAGTCAGTACTTC. This gives the protein CASSSDRGAEKNSQYF.

The CDR3 is CASSPRPNQDTEAFF. In DNA form, the CDR3 reads TGCGCCAGCAGCCCCCGGCCCAATCAGGACACTGAAGCTTTCTTT. This chain connects TRBV5-1 to TRBJ1-1; the D is unclear. The CDR3 consists of 15 residues. The V gene's germline CDR1 is SGHRS and CDR2 YFSETQ. Deletions cut 4 bases from V and 3 bases from J, with 16 bases between.

The chain carries TRBV2 and TRBJ1-2; D remains ambiguous. Trimming took off 3 bases at V and 4 bases at J, with 12 bases between the two ends. Germline CDR1 reads SNHLY; CDR2 reads FYNNEI. The CDR3 length is 14 residues. Here the CDR3 reads CASSDVQEAYGYTF. The DNA of the CDR3 is TGTGCCAGCAGTGATGTACAAGAGGCCTATGGCTACACCTTC.

This rearrangement joins TRBV7-9 to TRBJ2-7, with D possibly TRBD1 on 6 matching bases. There are 14 residues in the CDR3. V gave up 5 bases and J gave up 3 bases, with 14 bases separating them. Germline V gene lookup returns CDR1 SEHNR and CDR2 FQNEAQ (reference sequence). CDR3 sequence (DNA): TGTGCCAGCAGCCCTAGTGGGGGCAGCTACGAGCAGTACTTC. Residues: CASSPSGGSYEQYF. The full variable domain, with the rest looked up from reference TRBV7-9 and TRBJ2-7, is DTGVSQNPRHKITKRGQNVTFRCDPISEHNRLYWYRQTLGQGPEFLTYFQNEAQLEKSRLLSDRFSAERPKGSFSTLEIQRTEQGDSAMYLCASSPSGGSYEQYFGPGTRLTVT.

The rearrangement uses TRBV9 and TRBJ2-5; 7 nucleotides line up with TRBD1. The J call is in doubt because the DNA end fits TRBJ2-7 better. There are 14 residues in the CDR3. Germline CDR1 SGDLS, CDR2 YYNGEE. The CDR3 DNA is TGTGCCAGCAGCGCCGGGACAGAACTCTACGAGCAGTACTTC. Encoded protein: CASSAGTELYEQYF.

CDR3 in amino acids: CASSFGSGAVGAFF. The CDR3 coding sequence is TGCGCCAGCAGCTTTGGTTCTGGCGCGGTTGGAGCTTTCTTT. This chain connects TRBV5-1 to TRBJ1-1; unclear D gene. CDR3 size: 14 residues. With 2 bases removed from V and 10 bases from J, the gap between germline ends came to 18 bases. Germline loops: CDR1 SGHRS, CDR2 YFSETQ.

The V call is TRBV7-9, the J call TRBJ2-1, with D possibly TRBD2 on 6 matching bases. The V gene lost 1 base and the J gene lost 10 bases, with 14 bases spanning the gap. The germline V gene has CDR1 SEHNR and CDR2 FQNEAQ (reference sequence). The length of the CDR3 is 14 residues. The CDR3 reads CASSLVGKEGEQFF. As DNA, the CDR3 is TGTGCCAGCAGCTTAGTAGGGAAGGAGGGGGAGCAGTTCTTC.

The chain is built from TRBV29-1 and TRBJ2-1; 7 bases are shared with TRBD1. This CDR3 has 16 amino acids. Germline CDR1 SQVTM, CDR2 ANQGSEA. V trimming: 4 bases; J trimming: 2 bases; junction bases outside the gene matches: 11. The CDR3 spells CSVARNDRATYNEQFF. CDR3 DNA: TGCAGCGTTGCTCGGAACGACAGGGCGACCTACAATGAGCAGTTCTTC.

The rearrangement joins TRBV5-6 to TRBJ2-1; D possibly corresponds to TRBD2 (6 bases). Trimming removed 4 bases at V and 2 bases at J, with 13 bases between. Germline V gene lookup returns CDR1 SGHDT and CDR2 YYEEEE. The CDR3 totals 15 residues. The CDR3 coding sequence is TGTGCCAGCAGCAACCGGGACTTAACCTACAATGAGCAGTTCTTC. Its translation: CASSNRDLTYNEQFF.

The chain links TRBV5-1 to TRBJ1-6; 8 bases align to TRBD1. V shed 2 bases, J shed 10 bases, and the junction held 5 bases outside the gene matches. Germline assignment: CDR1 SGHRS and CDR2 YFSETQ. The CDR3 sequence is 14 residues long. In nucleotides, the CDR3 is TGCGCCAGCAGCTTCGGACAGGGAGAGTCACCCCTCCACTTT. Its protein product is CASSFGQGESPLHF.

The rearrangement links TRBV7-9 to TRBJ2-3; a weak D match, TRBD2 (6 bases). The V gene's germline CDR1 is SEHNR and CDR2 FQNEAQ (reference sequence). The CDR3 is 16 amino acids. Trimming took 2 bases from V and 0 from J, leaving 12 bases between them. The CDR3 nucleotides read TGTGCCAGCAGCTTATTGGGCGGGGCTAGCACAGATACGCAGTATTTT. Its translation is CASSLLGGASTDTQYF. Combining the CDR3 with reference TRBV7-9 and TRBJ2-3 gives the whole variable domain DTGVSQNPRHKITKRGQNVTFRCDPISEHNRLYWYRQTLGQGPEFLTYFQNEAQLEKSRLLSDRFSAERPKGSFSTLEIQRTEQGDSAMYLCASSLLGGASTDTQYFGPGTRLTVL.

The chain uses TRBV7-9 and TRBJ1-1, with D perhaps TRBD1 (5 bases). V lost 5 bases and J 3 bases, leaving 13 bases between the germline ends. Germline-derived CDR1 and CDR2 are SEHNR and FQNEAQ (reference sequence). This CDR3 is 14 amino acids long. Written as DNA, the CDR3 is TGTGCCAGCAGCCCTCCGTGGGGCCACACTGAAGCTTTCTTT. It is translated as CASSPPWGHTEAFF.

The rearrangement uses TRBV13 and TRBJ2-3; the match to TRBD1 covers 11 bases. The CDR3 length is 16 residues. V shed 2 bases, J shed 6 bases, and the junction held 7 bases outside the gene matches. Germline V gene data show CDR1 as PRHDT and CDR2 as FYEKMQ (reference sequence). The CDR3 region has the DNA TGTGCCAGCAGCTTATCGGGACAGGGGGAGTGGGATACGCAGTATTTT. Amino acid sequence: CASSLSGQGEWDTQYF.

V is TRBV18 and J is TRBJ1-1; D is uncertain. This CDR3 has 12 amino acids. Per germline, CDR1 KGHSH and CDR2 LQKENI. V was clipped by 6 bases and J by 8 bases, with 13 bases between them. The CDR3 sequence: CASSPPSREAFF. The CDR3 nucleotides are TGTGCCAGCTCCCCCCCTTCGAGAGAAGCTTTCTTT.

The V call is TRBV5-3, the J call TRBJ1-5; D might be TRBD1 (5 bases). TRBV5-3 is labeled an ORF, and its function is uncertain. Trimming removed 5 bases at V and 6 bases at J, with 18 bases between. The CDR3 is made up of 15 amino acids. The CDR3 region has the DNA TGTGCCAGAAGGGCTGATTCAGGGAAGTGTCAGCCCCAGCATTTT. This sequence encodes CARRADSGKCQPQHF.

V usage is TRBV5-5 and J usage is TRBJ1-2, with D possibly TRBD1 on 5 matching bases. The germline gives CDR1 SGHKS, CDR2 YYEKEE (reference sequence). Trimming shortened V by 2 bases and J by 8 bases, and 13 bases separated the two germline ends. The CDR3 extends over 13 amino acids. CDR3 region: CASSFDGAGGYTF. The CDR3 region has the DNA TGTGCCAGCAGCTTTGATGGGGCAGGAGGCTACACCTTC.

This clone is a singleton in its sample. The chain carries TRBV6-1 and TRBJ1-2; maybe TRBD1 (6 bases). The CDR3 covers 15 residues. Trimming removed 3 bases at V and 7 bases at J, with 18 bases between. Per germline, CDR1 MNHNS and CDR2 SASEGT. The CDR3 sequence is CASSDWGRRKVGYTF. CDR3 DNA: TGTGCCAGCAGTGATTGGGGGCGTAGGAAAGTTGGCTACACCTTC.

About this clone itself: This sample includes further DNA sequences coding for the same CDR3. The gene calls are TRBV30 and TRBJ1-1, with unresolved D. The CDR3 covers 13 residues. The V end was cut by 0 bases, the J end by 4 bases, with 9 bases between. Germline assignment: CDR1 GTSNPN and CDR2 SVGIG (reference sequence). The CDR3 loop reads CAWSVQRGTEAFF. For the CDR3, the DNA is TGTGCCTGGAGTGTCCAGCGGGGCACTGAAGCTTTCTTT.

This clone appeared a few times. The V call is TRBV28, the J call TRBJ1-1, with 9 nucleotides matching TRBD1. Germline V gives CDR1 MDHEN, CDR2 SYDVKM. The junction had 5 bases not matched to a gene; V was cut back by 3 bases and J by 6 bases. The length of the CDR3 is 14 residues. Here the CDR3 reads CASSLGTGFSEAFF. For the CDR3, the DNA is TGTGCCAGCAGTTTGGGGACAGGGTTTTCTGAAGCTTTCTTT.

The genes are TRBV19 and TRBJ2-7; no definite D call. This CDR3 spans 11 amino acids. Germline-derived CDR1 and CDR2 are LNHDA and SQIVND (reference sequence). Trimming removed 4 bases from V and 3 bases from J, with 4 bases in between. The CDR3 bases are TGTGCCAGTAGTACAAACTACGAGCAGTACTTC. Translating it yields CASSTNYEQYF.

The chain carries TRBV5-1 and TRBJ1-6; D is unclear. This CDR3 has 13 residues. Trimming removed 4 bases from V and 6 bases from J, with 8 bases in between. Germline lookup yields CDR1 SGHRS and CDR2 YFSETQ. The CDR3 coding sequence is TGCGCCAGCAGCGTAAATCTTAATTCACCCCTCCACTTT. Protein product: CASSVNLNSPLHF.